A single sample is the source of the 4 T cell receptor beta chains below, sequenced in a study of T cells in Graves' hyperthyroidism and ophthalmopathy. RNA transcripts yielded amplified TCR beta CDR3 regions. HTBI primers were used for first-round RT-PCR of the TCR CDR3. TCRdb called the multiplex PCR reads again in MiXCR, with one record for every CDR3 protein. Of fewer than 400,000 distinct CDR3 sequences detected, around 25% appear once; the ten largest clones hold 70% to 75%. The sequenced material came from blood. These TCRs come from a man in his fifties or sixties with Graves' hyperthyroidism.

The chain carries TRBV7-9 and TRBJ1-2; D not resolved. Trimming removed 4 bases at V and 0 bases at J, with 18 bases between. This CDR3 spans 17 amino acids. Germline V lookup: CDR1 SEHNR, CDR2 FQNEAQ (reference sequence). The DNA of the CDR3 is TGTGCCAGCAGCTCCCCCCCATCACCCAGACCTAACTATGGCTACACCTTC. It is translated as CASSSPPSPRPNYGYTF.

The chain recombines TRBV20-1 with TRBJ2-7; D assignment may be TRBD1 or TRBD2 (5 bases each). CDR1 and CDR2 from the germline V gene are DFQATT and SNEGSKA (reference sequence). The CDR3 covers 12 residues. V was clipped by 6 bases and J by 2 bases, with 11 bases between them. CDR3 loop: CSARDLTYEQYF. The CDR3 nucleotides are TGCAGTGCAAGGGACCTAACCTACGAGCAGTACTTC.

This sequence joins TRBV12-3 or TRBV12-4 and TRBJ2-7, with 10 positions matching TRBD1. Trimming at V came to 4 bases and at J to 5 bases, leaving 8 bases not matched to a gene. The CDR3 runs to 15 residues. As DNA, the CDR3 is TGTGCCAGCAGTTGGACAGGGGGGCGTCCTAACGAGCAGTACTTC. Translation: CASSWTGGRPNEQYF.

This sequence joins TRBV19 and TRBJ1-1; a possible D gene is TRBD1 (5 bases). Germline CDR1 reads LNHDA; CDR2 reads SQIVND (reference sequence). This CDR3 region has 14 residues. V lost 5 bases and J 3 bases, leaving 13 bases between the germline ends. The DNA of the CDR3 is TGTGCCAGTAGTCAAACGGGACGGTACACTGAAGCTTTCTTT. Its translation: CASSQTGRYTEAFF.